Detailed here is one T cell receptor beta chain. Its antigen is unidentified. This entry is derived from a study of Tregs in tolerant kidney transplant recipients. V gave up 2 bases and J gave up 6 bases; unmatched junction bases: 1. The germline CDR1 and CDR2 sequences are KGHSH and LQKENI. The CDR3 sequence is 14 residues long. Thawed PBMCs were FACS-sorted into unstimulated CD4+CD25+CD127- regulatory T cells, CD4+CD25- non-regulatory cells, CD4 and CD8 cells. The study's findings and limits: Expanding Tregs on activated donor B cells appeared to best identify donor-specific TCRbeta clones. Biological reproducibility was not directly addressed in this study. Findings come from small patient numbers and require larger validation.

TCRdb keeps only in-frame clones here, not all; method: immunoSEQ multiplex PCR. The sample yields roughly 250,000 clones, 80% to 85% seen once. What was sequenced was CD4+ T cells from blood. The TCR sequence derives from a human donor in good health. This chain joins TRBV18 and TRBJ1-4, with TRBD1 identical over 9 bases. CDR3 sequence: CASSPRQGDEKLFF. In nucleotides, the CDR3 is TGTGCCAGCTCACCAAGACAGGGGGATGAAAAACTGTTTTTT. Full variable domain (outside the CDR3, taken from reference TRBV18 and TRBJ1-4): NAGVMQNPRHLVRRRGQEARLRCSPMKGHSHVYWYRQLPEEGLKFMVYLQKENIIDESGMPKERFSAEFPKEGPSILRIQQVVRGDSAAYFCASSPRQGDEKLFFGSGTQLSVL.